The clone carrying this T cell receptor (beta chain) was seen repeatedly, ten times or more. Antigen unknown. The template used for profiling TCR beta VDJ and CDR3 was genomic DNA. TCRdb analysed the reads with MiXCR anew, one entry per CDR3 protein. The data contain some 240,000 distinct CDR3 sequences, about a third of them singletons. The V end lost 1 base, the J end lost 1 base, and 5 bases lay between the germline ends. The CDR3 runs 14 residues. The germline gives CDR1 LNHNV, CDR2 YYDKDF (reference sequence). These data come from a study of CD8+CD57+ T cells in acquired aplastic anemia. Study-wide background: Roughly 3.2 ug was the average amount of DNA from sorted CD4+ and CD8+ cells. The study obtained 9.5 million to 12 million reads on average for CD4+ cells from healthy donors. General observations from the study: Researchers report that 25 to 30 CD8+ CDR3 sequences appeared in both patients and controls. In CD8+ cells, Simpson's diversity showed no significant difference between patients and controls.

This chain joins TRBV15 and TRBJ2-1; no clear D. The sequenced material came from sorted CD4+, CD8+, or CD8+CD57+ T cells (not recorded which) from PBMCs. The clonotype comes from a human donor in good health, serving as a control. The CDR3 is CATSRGGSYNEQFF. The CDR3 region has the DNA TGTGCCACCAGCAGAGGGGGTTCCTACAATGAGCAGTTCTTC.